Presented here are 14 T cell receptor beta chains from one specimen sequenced in a study of blood T cell repertoires in COVID-19. Only in-frame clones appear in the TCRdb table, and some are missing; sequencing was by immunoSEQ multiplex PCR. The sample yields about 200,000 clones, about four fifths seen once. Sequenced sample: peripheral blood. These receptors were collected from a woman in her 70s with active or convalescent COVID-19.

The CDR3 reads CASRKDRRYTF. CDR3 nucleotide sequence: TGTGCCAGCAGGAAGGACAGGCGCTACACCTTC. The V and J genes are TRBV6-5 and TRBJ1-2, with 7 bases fitting TRBD1. Germline loops: CDR1 MNHEY, CDR2 SVGAGI. This CDR3 spans 11 amino acids. Trimming removed 6 bases from V and 9 bases from J; junction bases left unmatched: 4.

V usage is TRBV27 and J usage is TRBJ1-1; 11 nucleotides match TRBD1. J lost 3 bases, V lost 1 base, and 4 bases had no gene match. Germline loops: CDR1 MNHEY, CDR2 SMNVEV (reference sequence). The CDR3 is 16 residues long. CDR3 sequence (DNA): TGTGCCAGCAGTTTATTGGGGACAGGGGGTTACACTGAAGCTTTCTTT. This encodes CASSLLGTGGYTEAFF.

The V and J genes are TRBV3-1 (or the pseudogene TRBV3-2) and TRBJ2-5, with D hard to call. Trimming left V 1 base short and J 5 bases short, with 8 bases between. Germline V gives CDR1 LGHDT, CDR2 YNNKEL (reference sequence). This CDR3 region has 13 residues. CDR3 loop: CASSQGGTETQYF. The CDR3 DNA reads as TGTGCCAGCAGCCAAGGAGGTACGGAGACCCAGTACTTC.

The rearrangement uses TRBV4-1 and TRBJ2-1, with TRBD2 identical over 15 bases. Germline V gene sequence: CDR1 MGHRA, CDR2 YSYEKL. J gave up 1 base and V 4 bases, and 8 bases lay outside the gene matches. The CDR3 is made up of 19 amino acids. DNA for the CDR3: TGCGCCAGCAGCCCCGGACTAGCGGGGGGGGGTTGGTCCTACAATGAGCAGTTCTTC. Protein: CASSPGLAGGGWSYNEQFF.

CDR3 DNA sequence: TGTGCCTGGAGTCCTTACGCGGGACAGGGGGTTAACTATGGCTACACCTTC. Its translation: CAWSPYAGQGVNYGYTF. V is TRBV30 and J is TRBJ1-2; 11 bases match TRBD1. This CDR3 comprises 17 residues. Trimming removed 2 bases from V and 1 base from J; junction bases left unmatched: 9. The germline CDR1 and CDR2 sequences are GTSNPN and SVGIG (reference sequence). Full variable domain (remainder filled in from reference TRBV30 and TRBJ1-2): SQTIHQWPATLVQPVGSPLSLECTVEGTSNPNLYWYRQAAGRGLQLLFYSVGIGQISSEVPQNLSASRPQDRQFILSSKKLLLSDSGFYLCAWSPYAGQGVNYGYTFGSGTRLTVV.

The rearrangement joins TRBV5-4 to TRBJ2-3; D is ambiguous. V lost 5 bases and J 2 bases, leaving 15 bases between the germline ends. The germline V gene has CDR1 SGHNT and CDR2 YYREEE (reference sequence). The CDR3 contains 15 residues. The CDR3 coding sequence is TGTGCCAGCAGATCCGAGATCCAGGTCACAGATACGCAGTATTTT. Amino acids: CASRSEIQVTDTQYF.

The chain joins TRBV28 to TRBJ1-6; D is ambiguous. V was pared by 7 bases and J by 7 bases, with 17 bases between. The CDR3 runs to 15 residues. Germline CDR1 and CDR2: MDHEN and SYDVKM. The CDR3 reads CASTLSRTVNSPLHF. The DNA for the CDR3 is TGTGCCAGCACTCTAAGCCGTACGGTAAATTCACCCCTCCACTTT.

V usage is TRBV5-4 and J usage is TRBJ2-3; a possible D gene is TRBD1 (6 bases). The V end lost 5 bases, the J end lost 0 bases, and 10 bases lay between the germline ends. There are 14 residues in the CDR3. Germline-derived CDR1 and CDR2 are SGHNT and YYREEE (reference sequence). The CDR3 DNA sequence: TGTGCCAGCAGGAGGGGGACCAGCACAGATACGCAGTATTTT. It is translated as CASRRGTSTDTQYF.

J is TRBJ2-2 and V is TRBV29-1; 10 bases agree with TRBD1. The ends lost 6 bases at V and 0 bases at J; junction bases unmatched: 4. The CDR3 contains 15 residues. CDR1 SQVTM and CDR2 ANQGSEA come from the germline V gene. The CDR3 DNA reads TGCAGCGTCGGGGACAGGGGTTCGAACACCGGGGAGCTGTTTTTT. The encoded protein is CSVGDRGSNTGELFF.

This clone was detected a few times. The chain couples TRBV5-1 to TRBJ1-6; TRBD1 might be the D (6 bases). The CDR3 loop spans 15 amino acids. The V end lost 1 base, the J end lost 5 bases, and 10 bases lay between the germline ends. Germline V gives CDR1 SGHRS, CDR2 YFSETQ. CDR3 in amino acids: CASSLMDRDNSPLHF. The CDR3 coding sequence is TGCGCCAGCAGCTTGATGGACAGAGATAATTCACCCCTCCACTTT.

The chain combines TRBV6-5 with TRBJ2-7; TRBD1 matches at 7 bases. This CDR3 contains 15 residues. The germline V gene has CDR1 MNHEY and CDR2 SVGAGI. Losses at the gene ends were 6 bases for V and 4 bases for J; bases not matched to a gene: 12. Here the CDR3 reads CASRNPGTAKYEQYF. CDR3 coding DNA: TGTGCCAGCAGAAACCCCGGGACAGCCAAGTACGAGCAGTACTTC.

The V and J genes are TRBV6-5 and TRBJ1-4, with 9 nucleotides matching TRBD1. CDR1 and CDR2 from the germline V gene are MNHEY and SVGAGI. J was trimmed by 8 bases and V by 0 bases; bases with no gene match: 4. This CDR3 spans 15 amino acids. Written as DNA, the CDR3 is TGTGCCAGCAGTTACTCTCGACAGGGGGGCGAAAAACTGTTTTTT. It translates to CASSYSRQGGEKLFF.

The V and J genes are TRBV15 and TRBJ2-7; the match to TRBD2 covers 14 bases. This CDR3 comprises 17 residues. J was trimmed by 6 bases and V by 1 base; bases with no gene match: 8. Germline loops: CDR1 LNHNV, CDR2 YYDKDF (reference sequence). CDR3 loop: CATSRGDPGLAGVEQYF. CDR3 in DNA: TGTGCCACCAGCAGAGGAGACCCGGGACTAGCGGGAGTCGAGCAGTACTTC.

The chain uses TRBV5-1 and TRBJ2-7; 14 bases line up with TRBD2. The CDR3 runs to 14 residues. CDR1 is SGHRS, CDR2 YFSETQ, per germline. V was pared by 3 bases and J by 12 bases, with 8 bases of the junction left unmatched. CDR3 in DNA: TGCGCCAGCAGCTCCTCGGGACTAGCGGGAGACGGGTACTTC. Its protein is CASSSSGLAGDGYF.